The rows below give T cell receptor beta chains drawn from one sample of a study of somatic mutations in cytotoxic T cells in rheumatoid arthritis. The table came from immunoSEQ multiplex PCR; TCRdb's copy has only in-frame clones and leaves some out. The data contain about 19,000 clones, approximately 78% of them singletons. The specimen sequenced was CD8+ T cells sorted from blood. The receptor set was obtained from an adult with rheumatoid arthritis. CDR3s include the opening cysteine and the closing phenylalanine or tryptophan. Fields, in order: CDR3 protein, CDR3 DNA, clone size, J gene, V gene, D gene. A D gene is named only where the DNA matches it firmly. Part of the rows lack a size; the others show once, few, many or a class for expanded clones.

CDR3 protein: CASSSTGAGSETQYF; CDR3 DNA: TGTGCCAGCAGTTCGACAGGGGCCGGGTCAGAGACCCAGTACTTC; clone size: -; J gene: TRBJ2-5; V gene: TRBV6-5; D gene: TRBD1
CDR3 protein: CAGGANFYEQYF; CDR3 DNA: TGTGCCGGGGGGGCCAATTTCTACGAGCAGTACTTC; clone size: -; J gene: TRBJ2-7; V gene: TRBV7-8; D gene: -
CDR3 protein: CASSSGGQGLNQPQHF; CDR3 DNA: TGTGCCAGCAGTTCGGGGGGACAGGGGCTCAATCAGCCCCAGCATTTT; clone size: -; J gene: TRBJ1-5; V gene: TRBV28; D gene: TRBD1
CDR3 protein: CASSWGQGTDYGYTF; CDR3 DNA: TGTGCCAGCAGCTGGGGACAGGGGACAGACTATGGCTACACCTTC; clone size: -; J gene: TRBJ1-2; V gene: TRBV13; D gene: TRBD1
CDR3 protein: CASSQELGTGTHEQYF; CDR3 DNA: TGTGCCAGCAGCCAAGAGCTCGGGACAGGGACGCACGAGCAGTACTTC; clone size: -; J gene: TRBJ2-7; V gene: TRBV4-2; D gene: TRBD1
CDR3 protein: CASSLARGETQYF; CDR3 DNA: TGTGCCAGCAGTTTAGCAAGGGGAGAGACCCAGTACTTC; clone size: -; J gene: TRBJ2-5; V gene: TRBV27; D gene: -
CDR3 protein: CASSPRQGENTEAFF; CDR3 DNA: TGTGCCAGCAGTCCCCGACAGGGGGAGAACACTGAAGCTTTCTTT; clone size: -; J gene: TRBJ1-1; V gene: TRBV6-6; D gene: TRBD1
CDR3 protein: CASRLPLAGGPAEQFF; CDR3 DNA: TGTGCCAGCAGACTTCCCCTAGCGGGAGGCCCCGCAGAGCAGTTCTTC; clone size: -; J gene: TRBJ2-1; V gene: TRBV2; D gene: TRBD2
CDR3 protein: CASSIEAGMNTEAFF; CDR3 DNA: TGTGCCAGTAGTATAGAGGCGGGGATGAACACTGAAGCTTTCTTT; clone size: once; J gene: TRBJ1-1; V gene: TRBV19; D gene: -
CDR3 protein: CAWSQGSNYGYTF; CDR3 DNA: TGTGCCTGGAGTCAGGGCAGTAACTATGGCTACACCTTC; clone size: few; J gene: TRBJ1-2; V gene: TRBV30; D gene: -
CDR3 protein: CASSQRTGIQPQHF; CDR3 DNA: TGCGCCAGCAGTCAGAGAACAGGGATACAGCCCCAGCATTTT; clone size: medium-sized; J gene: TRBJ1-5; V gene: TRBV4-1; D gene: -
CDR3 protein: CASSTSPVGNQPQHF; CDR3 DNA: TGTGCCAGCAGTACCTCCCCAGTCGGCAATCAGCCCCAGCATTTT; clone size: -; J gene: TRBJ1-5; V gene: TRBV27; D gene: -
CDR3 protein: CASSVSSGGGSYEQYF; CDR3 DNA: TGTGCCAGCAGCGTATCATCCGGCGGGGGTTCCTACGAGCAGTACTTC; clone size: -; J gene: TRBJ2-7; V gene: TRBV9; D gene: TRBD2
CDR3 protein: CASSLDYYEQYF; CDR3 DNA: TGTGCCAGCAGCTTGGATTACTACGAGCAGTACTTC; clone size: -; J gene: TRBJ2-7; V gene: TRBV5-6; D gene: -
CDR3 protein: CASSLPTGSYEQYF; CDR3 DNA: TGCGCCAGCAGCTTACCGACAGGGAGCTACGAGCAGTACTTC; clone size: large; J gene: TRBJ2-7; V gene: TRBV5-1; D gene: TRBD1
CDR3 protein: CASSEGGGGGQQPQHF; CDR3 DNA: TGTGCCAGCAGTGAAGGGGGTGGCGGGGGGCAACAGCCCCAGCATTTT; clone size: -; J gene: TRBJ1-5; V gene: TRBV25-1; D gene: -
CDR3 protein: CAWIGKGGYTF; CDR3 DNA: TGTGCCTGGATAGGGAAGGGGGGCTACACCTTC; clone size: -; J gene: TRBJ1-2; V gene: TRBV30; D gene: -
CDR3 protein: CATSVRNSEAFF; CDR3 DNA: TGTGCCACCAGCGTCAGGAATTCTGAAGCTTTCTTT; clone size: -; J gene: TRBJ1-1; V gene: TRBV15; D gene: -
CDR3 protein: CASSLVRVGELFF; CDR3 DNA: TGTGCCAGCAGCTTAGTGAGGGTCGGGGAGCTGTTTTTT; clone size: -; J gene: TRBJ2-2; V gene: TRBV11-3; D gene: -
CDR3 protein: CASSGGEGLEPQHF; CDR3 DNA: TGTGCCAGCAGCGGGGGGGAGGGGTTGGAGCCCCAGCATTTT; clone size: -; J gene: TRBJ1-5; V gene: TRBV5-5; D gene: -
CDR3 protein: CASSLDGEEDEQFF; CDR3 DNA: TGTGCCAGCAGCTTAGATGGGGAGGAAGATGAGCAGTTCTTC; clone size: -; J gene: TRBJ2-1; V gene: TRBV11-2; D gene: -
CDR3 protein: CASRRFGKLFF; CDR3 DNA: TGTGCCAGCCGACGCTTTGGAAAACTGTTTTTT; clone size: -; J gene: TRBJ1-4; V gene: TRBV2; D gene: -
CDR3 protein: CASSQDGTGSYNEQFF; CDR3 DNA: TGCGCCAGCAGCCAAGATGGTACAGGTTCCTACAATGAGCAGTTCTTC; clone size: -; J gene: TRBJ2-1; V gene: TRBV4-3; D gene: -
CDR3 protein: CASSLAQGTNTEAFF; CDR3 DNA: TGTGCCAGCAGCTTAGCGCAGGGTACAAACACTGAAGCTTTCTTT; clone size: -; J gene: TRBJ1-1; V gene: TRBV7-9; D gene: -
CDR3 protein: CASSPEKFTSITEQYF; CDR3 DNA: TGTGCCAGCTCACCGGAGAAGTTTACCTCTATCACCGAGCAGTACTTC; clone size: -; J gene: TRBJ2-7; V gene: TRBV18; D gene: -
CDR3 protein: CASKDYNEQFF; CDR3 DNA: TGTGCCAGCAAAGATTACAATGAGCAGTTCTTC; clone size: -; J gene: TRBJ2-1; V gene: TRBV28; D gene: -
CDR3 protein: CASSYSHKGREETQYF; CDR3 DNA: TGTGCCAGCAGTTACTCCCACAAGGGTAGGGAAGAGACCCAGTACTTC; clone size: -; J gene: TRBJ2-5; V gene: TRBV6-5; D gene: -
CDR3 protein: CAWSRGEQYF; CDR3 DNA: TGTGCCTGGAGTAGGGGCGAGCAGTACTTC; clone size: -; J gene: TRBJ2-7; V gene: TRBV30; D gene: -
CDR3 protein: CASSAYRGPLEQYF; CDR3 DNA: TGTGCCAGCAGCGCGTACAGGGGTCCCCTCGAGCAGTACTTC; clone size: few; J gene: TRBJ2-7; V gene: TRBV7-8; D gene: TRBD1
CDR3 protein: CASSLVGRENTGELFF; CDR3 DNA: TGTGCCAGCAGTTTAGTGGGCAGGGAAAACACCGGGGAGCTGTTTTTT; clone size: -; J gene: TRBJ2-2; V gene: TRBV28; D gene: -
CDR3 protein: CASSLRSSSYNEQFF; CDR3 DNA: TGTGCCAGCAGCTTACGGTCTAGCTCCTACAATGAGCAGTTCTTC; clone size: -; J gene: TRBJ2-1; V gene: TRBV7-2; D gene: -
CDR3 protein: CASSVEASSYNSPLHF; CDR3 DNA: TGTGCCAGCAGCGTAGAGGCCAGCTCCTATAATTCACCCCTCCACTTT; clone size: -; J gene: TRBJ1-6; V gene: TRBV9; D gene: -
CDR3 protein: CASSQTSGKYTGELFF; CDR3 DNA: TGTGCCAGCAGCCAGACTAGCGGGAAGTACACCGGGGAGCTGTTTTTT; clone size: -; J gene: TRBJ2-2; V gene: TRBV11-2; D gene: TRBD2